The clone carrying this T cell receptor (beta chain) turned up a few times. Its target is not known. CDR1 and CDR2 (germline): MNHNS, SASEGT. V was clipped by 3 bases and J by 0 bases, with 10 bases between them. This CDR3 has 15 residues. TCRdb used MiXCR to reprocess the RT-PCR reads, holding one entry per CDR3 protein. The sample shows hundreds of thousands of distinct CDR3 sequences, approximately 15% of them seen only once. This sample was included in a study of response to subunit inactivated influenza vaccine. Whole-study findings and limits: The authors proposed limited new T cell recruitment per seasonal influenza vaccination.

The V gene is TRBV6-1, the J gene TRBJ2-3; unclear D gene. This TCR derives from a man aged 50 to 60 who received an inactivated influenza vaccine. The sample was PBMCs from blood, taken 14 to 15 days before vaccination. The CDR3 DNA is TGTGCCAGCAGTGACGCTATGGTTAGCACAGATACGCAGTATTTT. Amino acid sequence: CASSDAMVSTDTQYF.